Listed here are 29 T cell receptor delta chains from one sample, sequenced in a study of Vδ1+ human thymocytes. Regarding the study as a whole: Highly polyclonal TRG and TRD repertoires with Gaussian CDR3 length distributions appeared in thymus.

Antigens for these TCRs are unknown. The template was reverse-transcribed extracted RNA. Multiplex PCR used pooled V-gene forward primers and a constant-region reverse primer to amplify CDR3s. TCRdb reanalyzed the multiplex PCR reads using CATT. The profile shows 45,000 to 75,000 delta-chain clones, approximately 15% of them singletons. Source material: Vdelta1+ gamma-delta thymocytes from the thymus. Subset given: FACS-sorted CD3+ TCRalphabeta- TCRVdelta1+ TCRVdelta2- thymocytes. The receptors were sampled from a girl under three years old who had congenital heart surgery.

The chain couples TRDV1 to TRDJ1; the match to TRDD3 covers 10 bases. Losses at the gene ends were 2 bases for V and 8 bases for J; bases not matched to a gene: 29. Germline assignment: CDR1 TSWWSYY and CDR2 QGS. This CDR3 is built from 22 residues. The CDR3 coding sequence is TGTGCTCTTGGGGAATTCTCCGAGGCTTCCTGTCTGACCTGGGGGATAAGGTCGAAACTCATCTTT. This encodes CALGEFSEASCLTWGIRSKLIF.

J is TRDJ1 and V is TRDV1, with 13 nucleotides matching TRDD3. The V gene's germline CDR1 is TSWWSYY and CDR2 QGS. The CDR3 has 20 residues. V dropped 4 bases and J dropped 2; count of bases not matched to a gene: 16. The CDR3 DNA sequence: TGTGCTCTTGGGGCGCCCTTCCACTGGGGGATACGCCCTGGAACCGATAAACTCATCTTT. It specifies CALGAPFHWGIRPGTDKLIF.

This clone has a handful of counts. The V gene is TRDV1, the J gene TRDJ1, with 9 bases identical to TRDD3. The CDR3 runs 19 residues. CDR1 TSWWSYY and CDR2 QGS come from the germline V gene. Trimming at V came to 1 base and at J to 1 base, leaving 13 bases not matched to a gene. DNA for the CDR3: TGTGCTCTTGGGGAACATTCCTACCGTACTGGGGGAGTCACCGATAAACTCATCTTT. Protein sequence: CALGEHSYRTGGVTDKLIF.

In this sample, this clone turned up a few times. Additional DNA sequences in this sample encode the identical CDR3. The chain links TRDV1 to TRDJ1; 11 bases agree with TRDD3. The junction had 29 bases not matched to a gene; V was cut back by 5 bases and J by 0 bases. Germline values: CDR1 TSWWSYY, CDR2 QGS. The CDR3 consists of 24 residues. The CDR3 region is CALGTLGTSSRLGDNRWYTDKLIF. CDR3 DNA sequence: TGTGCTCTTGGGACCCTGGGGACCTCCTCGAGACTGGGGGATAATCGCTGGTACACCGATAAACTCATCTTT.

The chain employs TRDV1 and TRDJ1; 8 bases fit TRDD3. There are 21 residues in the CDR3. V shed 0 bases and J 0 bases; nucleotides not matched to a gene: 18. Germline CDR1 TSWWSYY, CDR2 QGS. The CDR3 region has the DNA TGTGCTCTTGGGGAACTACGGATCTGGGGGACGACTACCACGTACACCGATAAACTCATCTTT. Amino acid sequence: CALGELRIWGTTTTYTDKLIF.

The V gene is TRDV1, the J gene TRDJ1; no firm D call. Trimming cost V 4 bases and J 0 bases, with 6 bases left between them. This CDR3 spans 13 amino acids. Germline CDR1 and CDR2: TSWWSYY and QGS. DNA of the CDR3: TGTGCTCTTGGGGGGCTCTACACCGATAAACTCATCTTT. Protein sequence: CALGGLYTDKLIF.

The chain is built from TRDV1 and TRDJ1; 10 positions match TRDD3. This CDR3 has 21 residues. Trimming cost V 2 bases and J 2 bases; bases outside gene matches: 20. The germline V gene encodes CDR1 TSWWSYY and CDR2 QGS. The CDR3 sequence is CALGESLPTTGGFKGTDKLIF. CDR3 nucleotide sequence: TGTGCTCTTGGGGAAAGTCTTCCTACGACTGGGGGATTTAAGGGAACCGATAAACTCATCTTT.

The chain employs TRDV1 and TRDJ1; 7 nucleotides align to TRDD3. The V gene end was trimmed by 3 bases and the J gene end by 8 bases; junction bases not matched to a gene: 18. CDR3 length equals 17 residues. CDR1 is TSWWSYY and CDR2 is QGS in the germline V gene. In DNA form, the CDR3 reads TGTGCTCTTGGGGACGAGAGATTAAGGGGGATTCACGACAAACTCATCTTT. This encodes CALGDERLRGIHDKLIF.

This clone was seen a few times. This sequence joins TRAV29/DV5 and TRDJ1; 10 bases line up with TRDD3. CDR1 and CDR2 from the germline V gene are NSMFDY and ISSIKDK. V was clipped by 5 bases and J by 6 bases; unmatched bases: 31. The CDR3 is 21 residues long. Here the CDR3 reads CAAPPFFLRRWGILAKYKLIF. CDR3 DNA sequence: TGTGCAGCTCCTCCTTTCTTCCTACGACGGTGGGGGATACTCGCTAAGTATAAACTCATCTTT.

V and J are TRDV1 and TRDJ1, with 13 bases matching TRDD3. The junction had 7 bases not matched to a gene; V was cut back by 0 bases and J by 3 bases. CDR1 TSWWSYY and CDR2 QGS come from the germline V gene. The length of the CDR3 is 18 residues. In DNA, the CDR3 is TGTGCTCTTGGGGAACTCCGGCTACTGGGGGATACGGCCGATAAACTCATCTTT. As protein: CALGELRLLGDTADKLIF.

V usage is TRDV1 and J usage is TRDJ1; D perhaps matches TRDD2 (7 bases). This CDR3 region has 25 residues. In germline, CDR1 is TSWWSYY, CDR2 QGS. V was trimmed by 4 bases and J by 3 bases, leaving 45 bases between them. The CDR3 nucleotides are TGTGCTCTTGGGGTCCCGACATTCCTACAAGGCTGGGGATCACCGAGATACAAACCCGCCGATAAACTCATCTTT. Amino acids: CALGVPTFLQGWGSPRYKPADKLIF.

This clone showed up just a few times. J is TRDJ1 and V is TRDV1, with 10 bases fitting TRDD3. Germline CDR1 TSWWSYY, CDR2 QGS. This CDR3 is 22 amino acids long. J gave up 8 bases and V 7 bases, and 34 bases lay outside the gene matches. The CDR3 reads CALEGPFNPHKLRGIRKGKLIF. The CDR3 DNA reads as TGTGCTCTTGAGGGGCCCTTTAATCCCCACAAACTGAGGGGGATACGCAAGGGGAAACTCATCTTT.

This clone has more than one count but fewer than ten. The chain couples TRDV1 to TRDJ1; 11 positions agree with TRDD3. Trimming removed 4 bases from V and 0 bases from J; junction bases left unmatched: 10. The CDR3 contains 18 residues. Germline V lookup: CDR1 TSWWSYY, CDR2 QGS. The CDR3 sequence is CALGGPMGDTAYTDKLIF. The CDR3 DNA reads TGTGCTCTTGGGGGGCCAATGGGGGATACGGCTTACACCGATAAACTCATCTTT.

This clone was detected only a few times. This sequence joins TRDV1 and TRDJ1; either TRDD2 or TRDD3 may fit D (5 bases each). V lost 3 bases to trimming and J lost 0 bases, with 23 bases between them. Germline V gene sequence: CDR1 TSWWSYY, CDR2 QGS. CDR3 size: 19 residues. DNA for the CDR3: TGTGCTCTTGGGGATCTTCCCGCCGGGGGTGGCACGTACACCGATAAACTCATCTTT. Translating it yields CALGDLPAGGGTYTDKLIF.

This clone was seen a few times. V is TRDV1 and J is TRDJ1; no clear D. The V gene lost 6 bases and the J gene lost 6 bases, with 20 bases spanning the gap. The CDR3 totals 15 residues. Germline values: CDR1 TSWWSYY, CDR2 QGS. The DNA for the CDR3 is TGTGCTCTTGGTCTCCCTCTGCGTGTTACCAATAAACTCATCTTT. The encoded protein is CALGLPLRVTNKLIF.

The chain employs TRDV1 and TRDJ1; 9 bases agree with TRDD3. Germline V lookup: CDR1 TSWWSYY, CDR2 QGS. The CDR3 runs 21 residues. The junction had 17 bases not matched to a gene; V was cut back by 0 bases and J by 0 bases. CDR3 sequence (DNA): TGTGCTCTTGGGGAACTAGTTCATGGAGCCTGGGGGATCCAGTACACCGATAAACTCATCTTT. Amino acids: CALGELVHGAWGIQYTDKLIF.

This clone came up a few times. The chain is built from TRDV1 and TRDJ1; D assignment may be TRDD2 or TRDD3 (6 bases each). The ends were cut back, 9 bases at V and 3 bases at J, with 23 bases in the middle. This CDR3 spans 16 amino acids. Per the germline V gene, CDR1 is TSWWSYY and CDR2 is QGS. For the CDR3, the DNA is TGTGCTCTGCTATCCTACGTGGGGGTCGGCGCCGATAAACTCATCTTT. As protein: CALLSYVGVGADKLIF.

This sequence joins TRDV1 and TRDJ1, with TRDD3 identical over 11 bases. This CDR3 is 25 amino acids long. V lost 1 base, J lost 0 bases, and 28 bases stayed unmatched. Germline CDR1 and CDR2: TSWWSYY and QGS. The CDR3 is CALGEPTSGLVVGDTRLEDTDKLIF. The DNA for the CDR3 is TGTGCTCTTGGGGAACCCACATCCGGATTGGTGGTGGGGGATACGCGTCTAGAGGACACCGATAAACTCATCTTT.

Worth noting for this clone: Other DNA sequences within the sample encode an identical CDR3. J is TRDJ1 and V is TRDV2; D not certain. Trimming left V 7 bases short and J 6 bases short, with 23 bases between. Per germline, CDR1 GEAIGNYY and CDR2 EKD. This CDR3 contains 15 residues. DNA of the CDR3: TGTGCCTGCGACCCCTGTCTCCCGATGGGCAATAAACTCATCTTT. Its protein is CACDPCLPMGNKLIF.

Details on this clone: A read error may account for a junction end that differs from germline. The chain couples TRDV1 to TRDJ1, with TRDD3 matching 10 bases. The CDR3 length is 12 residues. Germline CDR1 reads TSWWSYY; CDR2 reads QGS. The CDR3 here is CALGGWGIKLIF. Written as DNA, the CDR3 is TGTGCCCTTGGGGGCTGGGGGATAAAACTCATCTTT.

In its sample, this clone was seen a few times. This sequence joins TRDV1 and TRDJ1, with D unresolved. The ends were cut back, 2 bases at V and 8 bases at J, with 9 bases in the middle. Germline V gives CDR1 TSWWSYY, CDR2 QGS. CDR3 length: 12 amino acids. CDR3 bases: TGTGCTCTTGGGGAAAGGAAAGCGAAACTCATCTTT. The encoded protein is CALGERKAKLIF.

This clone was counted between two and nine times. V is TRDV1 and J is TRDJ1; no clear D. Germline lookup yields CDR1 TSWWSYY and CDR2 QGS. V was cut by 0 bases and J by 1 base, with 9 bases left in between. The CDR3 consists of 15 residues. CDR3 in DNA: TGTGCTCTTGGGGAACTAAGGGAGGTCACCGATAAACTCATCTTT. This sequence encodes CALGELREVTDKLIF.

This clone is labeled medium-sized. Other DNA sequences from this sample encode an identical CDR3 as well. The V and J genes are TRDV2 and TRDJ1; a weak D match, TRDD3 (5 bases). Trimming shortened V by 2 bases and J by 0 bases, and 18 bases separated the two germline ends. The V gene's germline CDR1 is GEAIGNYY and CDR2 EKD. This CDR3 comprises 17 residues. The CDR3 DNA is TGTGCCTGTGACATGCGGACGCTGGGTGTGTACACCGATAAACTCATCTTT. The encoded protein is CACDMRTLGVYTDKLIF.

The J gene is TRDJ1, the V gene TRDV1; tentatively, D is TRDD3 (5 bases). The CDR3 loop spans 17 amino acids. The V gene's germline CDR1 is TSWWSYY and CDR2 QGS. V was shortened by 1 base and J by 0 bases, with 15 bases between the two germline ends. CDR3 residues: CALGEPVGLGYTDKLIF. The CDR3 region has the DNA TGTGCTCTTGGGGAACCCGTCGGGCTGGGATACACCGATAAACTCATCTTT.

This clone appeared a few times. The gene calls are TRDV1 and TRDJ1, with D perhaps TRDD2 (8 bases). Trimming removed 5 bases from V and 0 bases from J, with 34 bases in between. CDR1 and CDR2 (germline): TSWWSYY, QGS. The CDR3 contains 22 residues. DNA of the CDR3: TGTGCTCTTGGGTTACTGCTTCCTACGGAAGGCCTGGGGGTGCCGAACACCGATAAACTCATCTTT. Encoded protein: CALGLLLPTEGLGVPNTDKLIF.

This clone was recorded a few times. The chain has TRDV1 and TRDJ1; 10 positions agree with TRDD3. This CDR3 comprises 19 residues. V lost 5 bases to trimming and J lost 3 bases; unmatched junction nucleotides: 18. Germline-derived CDR1 and CDR2 are TSWWSYY and QGS. CDR3 sequence: CALGSLGVPRGIRPDKLIF. CDR3 sequence (DNA): TGTGCTCTTGGGTCATTAGGGGTCCCTCGGGGGATACGCCCCGATAAACTCATCTTT.

Only a few counts were recorded for this clone. This chain uses TRDV2 with TRDJ1, with 9 nucleotides matching TRDD3. The CDR3 loop spans 17 amino acids. The V gene's germline CDR1 is GEAIGNYY and CDR2 EKD. The junction had 10 bases not matched to a gene; V was cut back by 3 bases and J by 0 bases. CDR3 sequence reads: CACDARAGGSYTDKLIF. The CDR3 coding sequence is TGTGCCTGTGACGCGAGGGCTGGGGGATCCTACACCGATAAACTCATCTTT.

The V and J genes are TRDV1 and TRDJ1, with 8 nucleotides matching TRDD3. The V gene end was trimmed by 0 bases and the J gene end by 8 bases; junction bases not matched to a gene: 17. The CDR3 extends over 18 amino acids. Germline assignment: CDR1 TSWWSYY and CDR2 QGS. CDR3 sequence: CALGELGGPSGIRDKLIF. In DNA, the CDR3 is TGTGCTCTTGGGGAACTAGGGGGTCCTAGCGGGATACGCGACAAACTCATCTTT.

The chain has TRDV1 and TRDJ1; TRDD3 matches at 7 bases. V shed 3 bases and J 2 bases; nucleotides not matched to a gene: 12. Germline-derived CDR1 and CDR2 are TSWWSYY and QGS. This CDR3 is 17 amino acids long. The CDR3 DNA follows: TGTGCTCTTGGGGATTTCCTTGCTGGGGGGGCGACCGATAAACTCATCTTT. It encodes CALGDFLAGGATDKLIF.